A single T cell receptor beta chain is shown here with its context. The sample is drawn from a study of blood T cell repertoires in COVID-19. For the study at large: PBMCs, B-cell-depleted T cells, or T cells were the source of the cDNA or gDNA that made up the material.

Generated by immunoSEQ multiplex PCR, the TCRdb table keeps only in-frame clones and is missing some. The sample lists fewer than 200,000 clones, roughly four fifths seen once, with 6% to 8.5% in the top ten. This sequence was found in a woman between 65 and 79 years old with COVID-19, enrolled during active disease. Sequencing was carried out using peripheral blood.

The chain's CDR3 is CASSQGGTNRGYGYTF. The CDR3, as DNA: TGCGCCAGCAGCCAAGGGGGGACTAACCGGGGCTATGGCTACACCTTC. The chain employs TRBV4-1 and TRBJ1-2, with D tentatively TRBD1 (5 bases). Germline values: CDR1 MGHRA, CDR2 YSYEKL. The CDR3 is 16 residues long. The ends were cut back, 1 base at V and 4 bases at J, with 16 bases in the middle.